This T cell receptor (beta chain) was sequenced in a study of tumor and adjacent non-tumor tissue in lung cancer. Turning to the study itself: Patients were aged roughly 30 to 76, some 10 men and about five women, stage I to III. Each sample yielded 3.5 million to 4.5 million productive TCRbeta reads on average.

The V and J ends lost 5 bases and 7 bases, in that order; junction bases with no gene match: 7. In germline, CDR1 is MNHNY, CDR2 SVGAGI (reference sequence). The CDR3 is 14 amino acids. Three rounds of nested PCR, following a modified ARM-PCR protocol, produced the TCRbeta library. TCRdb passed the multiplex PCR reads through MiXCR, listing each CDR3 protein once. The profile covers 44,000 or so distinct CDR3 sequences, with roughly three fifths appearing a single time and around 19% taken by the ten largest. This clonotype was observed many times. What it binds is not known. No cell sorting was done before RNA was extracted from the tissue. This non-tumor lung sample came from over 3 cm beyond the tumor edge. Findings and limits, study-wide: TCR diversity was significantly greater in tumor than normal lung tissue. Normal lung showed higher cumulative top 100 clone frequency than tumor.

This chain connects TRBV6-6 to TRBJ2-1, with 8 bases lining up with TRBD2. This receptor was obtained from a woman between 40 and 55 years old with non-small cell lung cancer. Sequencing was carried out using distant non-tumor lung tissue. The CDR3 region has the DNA TGTGCCAGCAGTCCCCCCGGGACTAGTAATGAGCAGTTCTTC. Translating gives CASSPPGTSNEQFF.